There are many counts of the clone carrying this T cell receptor (beta chain). No antigen is known for it. The data are from a study of T cell repertoires in cytomegalovirus infection. At the level of the study: Peptides in the study included HLA-C-restricted and HLA-B-restricted CMV epitopes. Study outcomes and limitations: Cumulative public TCR beta family frequency identified CMV carriers with the relevant HLA.

One entry per CDR3 protein, called by TCRdb with MiXCR from the reads. The sample lists roughly 87,000 distinct CDR3 sequences, approximately 32% occurring once. Per germline, CDR1 MNHEY and CDR2 SMNVEV (reference sequence). The CDR3 length is 16 residues. V lost 4 bases, J lost 0 bases, and 10 bases lay in between. The sequence derives from a human donor in good health (CMV status not recorded). Some clones in this sample may be carry-over from other donors' samples. The sequenced sample was CD8+ T cells from cultured PBMCs, obtained from culture after CMV antigen stimulation. This chain joins TRBV27 and TRBJ1-6, with D uncertain. CDR3 coding DNA: TGTGCCAGCAGTTCTCAGGCGAGCTCCTATAATTCACCCCTCCACTTT. It encodes CASSSQASSYNSPLHF.